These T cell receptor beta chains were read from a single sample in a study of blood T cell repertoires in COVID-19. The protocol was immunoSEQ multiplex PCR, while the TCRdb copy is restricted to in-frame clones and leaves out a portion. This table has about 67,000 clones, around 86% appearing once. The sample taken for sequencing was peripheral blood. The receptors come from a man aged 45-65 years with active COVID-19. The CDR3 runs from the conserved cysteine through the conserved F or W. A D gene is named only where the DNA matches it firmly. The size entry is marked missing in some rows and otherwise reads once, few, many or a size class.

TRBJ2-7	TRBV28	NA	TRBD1	TGTGCCAGCAGTCCACCGACAGGGGGATCCTACGAGCAGTACTTC	CASSPPTGGSYEQYF
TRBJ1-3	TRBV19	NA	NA	TGTGCCAGTATGAGGTCCGGGACAGGAAACACCATATATTTT	CASMRSGTGNTIYF
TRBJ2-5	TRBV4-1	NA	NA	TGCGCCAGCAGCCATGGCCCAGCGGGAGAGACCCAGTACTTC	CASSHGPAGETQYF
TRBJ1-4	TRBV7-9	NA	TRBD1	TGTGCCAGCAGCCCAAGACAGGGCGAAACTAATGAAAAACTGTTTTTT	CASSPRQGETNEKLFF
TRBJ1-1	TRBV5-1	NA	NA	TGCGCCAGCAGCTTAGGGGCGGCTAGCACTGAAGCTTTCTTT	CASSLGAASTEAFF
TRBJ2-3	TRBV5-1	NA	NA	TGCGCCAGCAGAAATCAAGATACGCAGTATTTT	CASRNQDTQYF
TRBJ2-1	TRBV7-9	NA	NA	TGTGCCAGCAGCTCCGGGGGGCCCCACAATGAGCAGTTCTTC	CASSSGGPHNEQFF
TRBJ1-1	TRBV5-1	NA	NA	TGCGCCAGCAGCCAGGCTCGCGGAGAGGGAACTGAAGCTTTCTTT	CASSQARGEGTEAFF
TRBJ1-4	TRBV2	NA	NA	TGTGCCAGCGGGGACATCCTCAATAATGAAAAACTGTTTTTT	CASGDILNNEKLFF
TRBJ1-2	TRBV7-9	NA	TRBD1	TGTGCCAGCAGCTTAGCCCTCGGACAGGGGGCGTCTAACTATGGCTACACCTTC	CASSLALGQGASNYGYTF
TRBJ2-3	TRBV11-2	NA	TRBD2	TGTGCCAGCAGCTACGGGACTAGCGGGAGGATGTCTAAAGATACGCAGTATTTT	CASSYGTSGRMSKDTQYF
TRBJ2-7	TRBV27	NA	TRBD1	TGTGCCAGTGAGGTCGGGGGACAGGGGTCCTACGAGCAGTACTTC	CASEVGGQGSYEQYF
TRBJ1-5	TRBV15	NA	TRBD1	TGTGCCTTCGAACAGGGGTTCGACGGGCCGCCTGGGAATCAGCCCCAGCATTTT	CAFEQGFDGPPGNQPQHF
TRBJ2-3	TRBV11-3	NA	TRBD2	TGTGCCAGCAGCTCGGGACTAGCGGGAATCACAGATACGCAGTATTTT	CASSSGLAGITDTQYF
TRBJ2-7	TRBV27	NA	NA	TGTGCCAGCAGTTTGGTTGGGAAGGGGTTGGAGCAGTACTTC	CASSLVGKGLEQYF
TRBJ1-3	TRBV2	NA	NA	TGTGCCAGCATGTCAGGTGGAAACACCATATATTTT	CASMSGGNTIYF
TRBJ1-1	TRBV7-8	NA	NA	TGTGCCAGCAGTTTACAAGGGACACCTCGAACTCCGTCAGGTCAAGCTTTCTTT	CASSLQGTPRTPSGQAFF
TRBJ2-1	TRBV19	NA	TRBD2	TGTGCCAGTAGGCCTAGCGGGAGGCGGGATGAGCAGTTCTTC	CASRPSGRRDEQFF
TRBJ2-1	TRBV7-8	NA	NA	TGTGCCAGCAGCTCGGCTTGGGGGCTCCTTCTCTTC	CASSSAWGLLLF
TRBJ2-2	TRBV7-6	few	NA	TGTGCCAGCAGCTCTAGGGCTAGCGCGAACACCGGGGAGCTGTTTTTT	CASSSRASANTGELFF
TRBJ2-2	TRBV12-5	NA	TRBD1	TGTGCTAGTGGTCTCCGACAGGGGAACACCGGGGAGCTGTTTTTT	CASGLRQGNTGELFF
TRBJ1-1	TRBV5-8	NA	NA	TGTGCCAGCAGCTTCTTCCAGGGAGGAACTGAAGCTTTCTTT	CASSFFQGGTEAFF
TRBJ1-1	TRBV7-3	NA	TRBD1	TGTGCCAGCAGCTTACAGGGGGGAGACACTGAAGCTTTCTTT	CASSLQGGDTEAFF
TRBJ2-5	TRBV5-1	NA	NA	TGCGCCAGCAGCTTGGTGGGAGGAGGGGAGACCCAGTACTTC	CASSLVGGGETQYF
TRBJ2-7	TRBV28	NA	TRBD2	TGTGCCAGCAGTCGGGGCGGGAGCTCCTACGAGCAGTACTTC	CASSRGGSSYEQYF
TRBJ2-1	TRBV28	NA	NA	TGTGCCAGCAGTTTAGGAGTGGGGGGTCTCTATGAGCAGTTCTTC	CASSLGVGGLYEQFF
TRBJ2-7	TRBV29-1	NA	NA	TGCAGCGCCCCCGGACTGGAGAAGACCTACGAGCAGTACTTC	CSAPGLEKTYEQYF
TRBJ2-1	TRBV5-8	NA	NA	TGTGCCAGCAGCTTGTTAGGGGATCCCCACAATGAGCAGTTCTTC	CASSLLGDPHNEQFF
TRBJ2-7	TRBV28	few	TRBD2	TGTGCCAGCACCATGGCGGGAGTGAACAACGAGCAGTACTTC	CASTMAGVNNEQYF
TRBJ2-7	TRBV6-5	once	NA	TGTGCCAGCAGTTACTCGGGGGGAAGTGTCTACGAGCAGTACTTC	CASSYSGGSVYEQYF
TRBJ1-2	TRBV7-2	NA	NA	TGTGCCAGCAGCCAAGGACTCGGTGGGAGCTATGGCTACACCTTC	CASSQGLGGSYGYTF
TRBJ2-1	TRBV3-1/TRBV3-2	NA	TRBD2	TGTGCCAGCAGCCAAATCAGCGGGAGGGCCGGCTCAAATGAGCAGTTCTTC	CASSQISGRAGSNEQFF
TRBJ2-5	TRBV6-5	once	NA	TGTGCCAGCAGTTACTGGCGAGGGGAGACCCAGTACTTC	CASSYWRGETQYF
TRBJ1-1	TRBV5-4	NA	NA	TGTGCCAGCAGCTTACAGGTACCGAACACTGAAGCTTTCTTT	CASSLQVPNTEAFF
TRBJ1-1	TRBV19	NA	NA	TGTGCCAGCGAGGTAATACGGGGGGAAGCTTTCTTT	CASEVIRGEAFF
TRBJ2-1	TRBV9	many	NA	TGTGCCAGCAGCGTAGCTGGGGGGAGGCGTTTCAATGAGCAGTTCTTC	CASSVAGGRRFNEQFF
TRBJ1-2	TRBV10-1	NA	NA	TGCGCCAGCAGTGAGAGTGGAGGCTATGGCTACACCTTC	CASSESGGYGYTF
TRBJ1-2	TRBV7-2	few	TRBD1	TGTGCCATCAGAAGGGACAGGGGTTCGGCGTACTATGGCTACACCTTC	CAIRRDRGSAYYGYTF
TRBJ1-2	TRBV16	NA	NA	TGTGCCAGCAGCCAATCGTCGGGAGCTAACTATGGCTACACCTTC	CASSQSSGANYGYTF
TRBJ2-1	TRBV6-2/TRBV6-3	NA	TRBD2	TGTGCCAGCAGTCCGGGAGGGCTCTCCTACAATGAGCAGTTCTTC	CASSPGGLSYNEQFF